The clone carrying this TCR beta chain was seen a handful of times. Its antigen is not identified. Trimming took 4 bases from V and 1 from J, leaving 7 bases between them. The germline V gene encodes CDR1 LGHDT and CDR2 YNNKEL (reference sequence). CDR3 size: 14 residues. The use of a sample-barcoded 5' primer and a J-beta primer mix characterized a second PCR of roughly 6 to 11 cycles. A template-switch adaptor that had 12 random nucleotides put a tag on each cDNA molecule. One entry per CDR3 protein, called by TCRdb with MiXCR from the 5' RACE reads. The data show 700,000 to 1,000,000 distinct CDR3 sequences, with approximately 44% seen just once and roughly 19% held by the top ten. These data are taken from a study of blood T cells in healthy people across ages. Points from the study as a whole: In these data, TCR beta diversity tracked strongly with naive T cell percentage. Greater diversity and more naive CD4+ cells were seen in long-lived donors than in aged donors.

Sequencing was done on a sample of blood. The V and J genes are TRBV3-1 and TRBJ2-2; D is undetermined. The sequence came from a man between 60 and 75 years old in good health. The CDR3 DNA follows: TGTGCCAGCAGCCCCCGACAGAACACCGGGGAGCTGTTTTTT. It specifies CASSPRQNTGELFF.